This TCR beta chain was observed in a study of T cell repertoires in cytomegalovirus infection (dated by TCRdb to the late 2010s). Some background on the complete study: Recently identified HLA-C-restricted CMV epitopes, whose presentation resists viral immunomodulation, were targeted by peptide stimulations together with well-studied HLA-B-restricted epitopes. Donor HLA type was relevant to the analysis, as public TCR beta signatures indicated carriage of CMV infection together with the matching HLA type. Results and caveats for the whole study, not just this receptor: In both this cohort and an independent roughly 360-donor cohort, the cumulative frequency of public TCR beta family members distinguished carriers of CMV infection plus the relevant HLA type. In the ex vivo response, HLA-C-restricted CMV-specific TCR beta clonotypes were dominant, and in two of eight donors the single most frequent clonotype came from this HLA-C-restricted group.

The CDR3 has 16 amino acids, counting the end cysteine and phenylalanine. Only CDR3 DNA remains: 48 bases, in frame from the first base. Deletion took 1 base off V and 0 bases off J, with a span of 12 bases between the germline ends. The germline V gene supplies CDR1 SGHDN and CDR2 FVKESK. Explained via the paper, the treatment or condition label denotes: in vitro stimulation with specific CMV peptide epitopes to enrich CMV-specific T cells. This clonotype has just a few counts. Which antigen it targets is not known. The input lacks base qualities; no much larger clone sits a single base away. Sequencing was carried out with an Illumina HiSeq 1500. Through fastp at Q25 and MiXCR, TCRdb rebuilt clones from the public reads, retaining in-frame beta chains. Rows merge per CDR3 protein into single entries with the most common DNA and genes. This sample gives 640,000 or so distinct CDR3 sequences in total; around 31% of them show up just once. The ten largest make up 15% to 20% of the sample.

Sequencing was performed on cultured PBMCs, taken from culture after CMV antigen stimulation. The source is a human donor in good health (CMV status not recorded). Some clones in this sample may be carry-over from other donors' samples. The chain links TRBV14 with TRBJ1-1; matching of 6 bases hints at TRBD1 as the D gene. CDR3 reads: CASSQGAGALNTEAFF. The bases read TGTGCCAGCAGCCAAGGTGCAGGGGCTTTGAACACTGAAGCTTTCTTT. The CDR3, completed at both ends by the reference TRBV14 and TRBJ1-1 genes, gives the full variable domain EAGVTQFPSHSVIEKGQTVTLRCDPISGHDNLYWYRRVMGKEIKFLLHFVKESKQDESGMPNNRFLAERTGGTYSTLKVQPAELEDSGVYFCASSQGAGALNTEAFFGQGTRLTVV.